Sequencing of this T cell receptor gamma chain was carried out in a study of gamma delta lymphoproliferative disorders and STAT genes. Study-level information: The LymphoTrack Dx TCRG Assay amplified gamma chains from at least 50 ng of genomic DNA. Delta-chain libraries followed the EuroClonality-NGS standard operating procedure. Study conclusions and caveats: Controls likely had mixed maturation stages, while leukemic cells were mostly terminal effectors. Gamma repertoires grouped patients separately from controls; delta repertoires showed no separation.

This clone is deemed medium-sized. What it binds is unknown. TCRdb re-called clones from the multiplex PCR reads via CATT. This sample yields under 3,500 gamma-chain clones, of which 7.5% to 9.5% are seen a single time; about 16% belongs to the top ten. The CDR3 totals 12 residues. Trimming removed 8 bases from V and 11 bases from J; junction bases left unmatched: 13. Sequencing used genomic DNA taken from PBMCs of patients and controls. The J gene is TRGJ1 or TRGJ2, the V gene TRGV10. Because TCRdb records no J gene, it was assigned here through a match of the DNA to germline. TRGV10 falls under the ORF class, with uncertain function. The sequenced material came from blood. The source of this sequence is a human donor in good health. CDR3 residues: CAAWDQKDEKLF. The CDR3 DNA sequence: TGTGCTGCGTGGGATCAAAAAGATGAGAAACTCTTT.